The following is a T cell receptor beta chain sequence with its context. Its specificity is not known. The data were obtained in a study of cytomegalovirus exposure and HLA in healthy donors. At the level of the study: In terms of ancestry, the Caucasian-associated cluster contained roughly 80% of the 300 to 400 genotyped donors. Study-level results: Using the classifier, cytomegalovirus status was reportedly diagnosed with high specificity and sensitivity.

Trimming took 5 bases from V and 5 from J; bases not matched to a gene: 10. The CDR3 is 15 residues long. Germline V CDR1 and CDR2: PRHDT, FYEKMQ (reference sequence). The donors (healthy individuals) were bone marrow donors. In the PCR, 60 Vbeta and 13 Jbeta primers were used. Profiling relied on immunoSEQ multiplex PCR, and the TCRdb table lists in-frame clones only, not all of them. This table holds around 150,000 clones, roughly 63% found once. The sequenced sample consisted of PBMCs. The TCR comes from a woman aged 60-75 years in good health and CMV-seropositive. This chain connects TRBV13 to TRBJ2-7; 9 nucleotides agree with TRBD1. The CDR3 nucleotides are TGTGCCAGCAGCCTGAACAGGGGGCAGCAGGACGAGCAGTACTTC. Its protein product is CASSLNRGQQDEQYF.